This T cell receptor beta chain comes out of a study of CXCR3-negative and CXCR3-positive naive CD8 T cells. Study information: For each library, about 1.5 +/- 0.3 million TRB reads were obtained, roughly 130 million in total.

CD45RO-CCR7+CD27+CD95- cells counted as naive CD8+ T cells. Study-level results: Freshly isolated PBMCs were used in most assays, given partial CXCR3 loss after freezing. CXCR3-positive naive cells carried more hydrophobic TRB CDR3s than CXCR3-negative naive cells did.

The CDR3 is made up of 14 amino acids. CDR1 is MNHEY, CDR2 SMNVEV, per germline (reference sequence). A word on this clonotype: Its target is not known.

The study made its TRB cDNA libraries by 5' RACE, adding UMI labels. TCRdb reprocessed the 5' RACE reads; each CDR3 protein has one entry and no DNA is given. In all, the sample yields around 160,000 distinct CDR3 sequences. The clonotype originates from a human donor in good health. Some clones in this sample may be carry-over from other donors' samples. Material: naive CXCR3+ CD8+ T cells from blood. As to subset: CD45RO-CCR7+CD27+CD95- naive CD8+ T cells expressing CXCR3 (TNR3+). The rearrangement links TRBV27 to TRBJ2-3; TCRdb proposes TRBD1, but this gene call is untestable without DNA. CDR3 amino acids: CASSDRTVTDTQYF.